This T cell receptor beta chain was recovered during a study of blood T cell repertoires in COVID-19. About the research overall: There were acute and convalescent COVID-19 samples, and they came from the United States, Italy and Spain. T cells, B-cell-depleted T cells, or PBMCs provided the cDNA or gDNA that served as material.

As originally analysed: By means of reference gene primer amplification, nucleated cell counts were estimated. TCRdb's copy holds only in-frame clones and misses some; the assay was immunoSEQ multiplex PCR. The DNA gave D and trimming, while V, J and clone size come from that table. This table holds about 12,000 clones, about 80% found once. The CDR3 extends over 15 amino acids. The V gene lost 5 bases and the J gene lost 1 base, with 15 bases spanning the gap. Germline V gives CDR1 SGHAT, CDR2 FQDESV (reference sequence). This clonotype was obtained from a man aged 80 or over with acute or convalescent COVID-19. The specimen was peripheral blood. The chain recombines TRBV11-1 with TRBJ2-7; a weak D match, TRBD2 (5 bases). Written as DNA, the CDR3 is TGTGCCAGCAGCCCGACTGTGAGGGTATCCTACGAGCAGTACTTC. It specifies CASSPTVRVSYEQYF.